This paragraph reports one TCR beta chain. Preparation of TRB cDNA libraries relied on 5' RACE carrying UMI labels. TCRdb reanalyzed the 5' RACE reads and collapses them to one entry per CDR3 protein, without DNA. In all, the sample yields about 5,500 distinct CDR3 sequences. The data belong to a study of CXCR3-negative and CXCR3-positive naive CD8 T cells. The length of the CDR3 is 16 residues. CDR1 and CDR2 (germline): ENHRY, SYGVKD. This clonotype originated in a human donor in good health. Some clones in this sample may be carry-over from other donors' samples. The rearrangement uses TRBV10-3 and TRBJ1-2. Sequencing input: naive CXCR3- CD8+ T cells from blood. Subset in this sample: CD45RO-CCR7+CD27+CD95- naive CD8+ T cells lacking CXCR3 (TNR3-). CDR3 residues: CAISVPPAGTDYGYTF.